The rows below give T cell receptor beta chains drawn from one sample of a study of shared clonotypes between healthy human individuals. Generated by immunoSEQ multiplex PCR, the TCRdb table keeps only in-frame clones and is missing some. The data show fewer than 2.5 million clones, 80% to 95% seen once. Sample: naive CD4+ T cells from PBMCs. All receptors derive from a man aged 18 to 29 in good health. Some clones in this sample may be carry-over from other donors' samples. Each CDR3 is given with its conserved first and last residue. D genes are given only for firm matches. Expanded clones get a size class; other rows say once, few or many, or leave the size out.

v_call,clone_size,j_call,d_call,cdr3_nt,cdr3_aa
TRBV7-9,NA,TRBJ1-2,NA,TGTGCCAGCAGCTTAGAGAAACCCAGGGGAACAGTCATTGGCGGCTACACCTTC,CASSLEKPRGTVIGGYTF
TRBV9,NA,TRBJ2-7,TRBD1,TGTGCCAGCAGCGTAGGCACAGGGGTGTCCTACGAGCAGTACTTC,CASSVGTGVSYEQYF
TRBV28,NA,TRBJ1-1,NA,TGTGCCAGCAGCCTAGCTTTTCGGGGCACTGAAGCTTTCTTT,CASSLAFRGTEAFF
TRBV7-8,NA,TRBJ2-1,NA,TGTGCCAGCAGCTCGGACCGAAAGGGCTCCTACAATGAGCAGTTCTTC,CASSSDRKGSYNEQFF
TRBV19,NA,TRBJ2-5,NA,TGTGCCAGGGGGCGGGAGACCCAGTACTTC,CARGRETQYF
TRBV6-6,NA,TRBJ2-7,NA,TGTGCCAGCAGTTACTCGATCAGGATAGAAGAGCAGTACTTC,CASSYSIRIEEQYF
TRBV5-4,NA,TRBJ1-1,NA,TGTGCCAGCAGCCTGCACTGGAACACTGAAGCTTTCTTT,CASSLHWNTEAFF
TRBV9,once,TRBJ2-6,TRBD1,TGTGCCAGCAGCGCAAAAGGGGGCACTGGGGCCAACGTCCTGACTTTC,CASSAKGGTGANVLTF
TRBV7-9,NA,TRBJ2-1,NA,TGTGCCAGCAGCTTAGGACGCGCGAGCTCCTACAATGAGCAGTTCTTC,CASSLGRASSYNEQFF
TRBV19,NA,TRBJ2-7,NA,TGTGCCAGTAGTATTGGCAGGGTCTACGAGCAGTACTTC,CASSIGRVYEQYF
TRBV27,NA,TRBJ1-2,NA,TGTGCCAGCACCGAGACGAGGCCTGGCTACACCTTC,CASTETRPGYTF
TRBV11-2,NA,TRBJ1-3,TRBD1,TGTGCCAGCAGCTTTATGCAGGGGGCTAATGGAAACACCATATATTTT,CASSFMQGANGNTIYF
TRBV7-2,NA,TRBJ1-3,NA,TGTGCCAGCAGCCCGCTCAGGGGAAACACCATATATTTT,CASSPLRGNTIYF
TRBV2,NA,TRBJ1-2,NA,TGTGCCAGCAGTGAGGCGTTAACCTCAGGGAACTATGGCTACACCTTC,CASSEALTSGNYGYTF
TRBV18,NA,TRBJ1-2,TRBD1,TGTGCCAGCTCACCCCTGGGGACAGAAACTTACTACACCTTC,CASSPLGTETYYTF
TRBV5-1,NA,TRBJ2-1,NA,TGCGCCAGCAGCATTTCTCCCGGGAGCTACAATGAGCAGTTCTTC,CASSISPGSYNEQFF
TRBV6-5,NA,TRBJ2-7,NA,TGTGCCAGCAGCCAGACAGGGACTCGTAACGAGCAGTACTTC,CASSQTGTRNEQYF
TRBV2,NA,TRBJ2-1,TRBD2,TGTGCCAGCAGCCAACTAGCGGGACCGCAGTTCTTC,CASSQLAGPQFF
TRBV19,NA,TRBJ1-5,NA,TGTGCCAGTAGTACGGACGGGAATCAGCCCCAGCATTTT,CASSTDGNQPQHF
TRBV5-1,NA,TRBJ2-3,NA,TGCGCCAGCAGCTTGGCCTCAGATACGCAGTATTTT,CASSLASDTQYF
TRBV6-5,NA,TRBJ2-7,TRBD1,TGTGCCAGCAGTTACACCGGGACAGGGTATTACGAGCAGTACTTC,CASSYTGTGYYEQYF
TRBV4-1,NA,TRBJ2-7,NA,TGCGCCAGCAGCCGAACGACAGCCATATCCTACGAGCAGTACTTC,CASSRTTAISYEQYF
TRBV12-5,once,TRBJ2-5,NA,TGTGCTAGTGGCCCAGGGTCAGGGGACCAAGAGACCCAGTACTTC,CASGPGSGDQETQYF
TRBV14,once,TRBJ1-4,NA,TGTGCCAGCAGCCAACAAGGGACAACTAATGAAAAACTGTTTTTT,CASSQQGTTNEKLFF
TRBV7-9,NA,TRBJ2-2,NA,TGTGCCAGCAGCTTAGCGGTACAGAACACCGGGGAGCTGTTTTTT,CASSLAVQNTGELFF
TRBV7-2,once,TRBJ2-3,NA,TGTGCCAGCAGCGTAGCCCCGGGACTCGATACGCAGTATTTT,CASSVAPGLDTQYF
TRBV6-6,NA,TRBJ2-2,TRBD2,TGTGCCAGCCAAAGCGGGAGAGGCGGGGAGCTGTTTTTT,CASQSGRGGELFF
TRBV7-3,NA,TRBJ2-5,TRBD2,TGTGCCAGCAGCTTAGCGGGAGGGAGAGAGACCCAGTACTTC,CASSLAGGRETQYF
TRBV2,NA,TRBJ1-1,NA,TGTGCCAGCAGGGAAACAACAGCCGACCCTGAAGCTTTCTTT,CASRETTADPEAFF
TRBV6-1,NA,TRBJ2-7,TRBD2,TGTGCCAGCAGTGTGGCGTTAGCGGGCTCCTACGAGCAGTACTTC,CASSVALAGSYEQYF
TRBV5-1,NA,TRBJ2-7,TRBD2,TGCGCCAGCAGCGCCACGGGACTAGCGGTTTCCTACGAGCAGTACTTC,CASSATGLAVSYEQYF
TRBV29-1,NA,TRBJ2-1,NA,TGCAGCGTTGAACTTAGGCACAATGAGCAGTTCTTC,CSVELRHNEQFF
TRBV7-3,NA,TRBJ2-5,TRBD1,TGTGCCAGCAGCTCCCGGGACAGGGAGACCCAGTACTTC,CASSSRDRETQYF
TRBV5-3,NA,TRBJ2-7,TRBD1,TGTGCCAGAAGCTCCGGGACAGGGGGCAAGTACGAGCAGTACTTC,CARSSGTGGKYEQYF
TRBV28,NA,TRBJ2-3,NA,TGTGCCAGCTCCAACACAGGGCTAGAGACAGATACGCAGTATTTT,CASSNTGLETDTQYF
TRBV29-1,NA,TRBJ2-7,NA,TGCAGCGTGGGTGGTGGGGTCCACGAGCAGTACTTC,CSVGGGVHEQYF
TRBV7-3,NA,TRBJ1-2,NA,TGTGCCAGCAGCTTAATTGGCGGTCACGGCTACACCTTC,CASSLIGGHGYTF
TRBV4-1,few,TRBJ1-1,NA,TGCGCCAGCAGCCAGCAGGGGACTGAAGCTTTCTTT,CASSQQGTEAFF
TRBV6-1,NA,TRBJ1-5,NA,TGTGCCAGCAGTGAAGTAAGAGGGCGGATCAATCAGCCCCAGCATTTT,CASSEVRGRINQPQHF
TRBV6-1,NA,TRBJ2-3,NA,TGTGCCAGCAGTGAAGTAGGGCAAGCAGATACGCAGTATTTT,CASSEVGQADTQYF
TRBV11-2,NA,TRBJ1-5,TRBD1,TGTGCCAGCAGCTTGACAGGGGATCAGCCCCAGCATTTT,CASSLTGDQPQHF
TRBV2,NA,TRBJ2-2,NA,TGTGCCAGCAGTCTGGTGGGAGCGGCGACCGGGGAGCTGTTTTTT,CASSLVGAATGELFF
TRBV5-1,NA,TRBJ2-2,TRBD1,TGCGCCAGCAGTTATGCGGGACAGGCCAACACCGGGGAGCTGTTTTTT,CASSYAGQANTGELFF
TRBV5-4,NA,TRBJ1-3,TRBD1,TGTGCCAGCAGCCCACGGTCACCGGGACAGGGATCAGGAAACACCATATATTTT,CASSPRSPGQGSGNTIYF
TRBV5-1,NA,TRBJ2-1,NA,TGCGCCAGCAGCTTGGGCTACACGACCTACAATGAGCAGTTCTTC,CASSLGYTTYNEQFF